The clone carrying this T cell receptor beta chain was picked up a small number of times. The antigen is not known. Making TCR cDNA involved 5'RACE template switching, which added UMIs and a universal primer site. TCRdb re-analysed the 5' RACE reads in MiXCR, keeping a single row per CDR3 protein. The table records 300,000 to 450,000 distinct CDR3 sequences, approximately 8% of them present only once. This record comes from a study of T cells after yellow fever vaccination. About the study: The SMART-Seq v4 Ultra Low Input method served to prepare the low-cell-number fractions.

General study points: Secondary responses were weaker yet peaked faster, day 5 versus 15. Subsequent booster samples again held most clones from primary vaccination (around 96% CD4, nearly 90% CD8).

V was shortened by 6 bases and J by 7 bases, with 13 bases between the two germline ends. Per the germline V gene, CDR1 is MDHEN and CDR2 is SYDVKM. The CDR3 has 12 amino acids. The receptor's source is a man aged 18 to 29 who received the YFV17D yellow fever vaccine. This specimen was PBMCs, taken roughly seven weeks after the first yellow fever vaccination. The V call is TRBV28, the J call TRBJ2-7, with D possibly being TRBD2 (6 bases). CDR3: CASRDPGGEQYV. CDR3 DNA: TGTGCCAGCAGGGACCCTGGAGGGGAGCAGTACGTC.